The T cell receptor beta chain under discussion was sequenced for a study of OX40 agonist ivuxolimab in advanced cancers. Profiling relied on immunoSEQ multiplex PCR, and the TCRdb table lists in-frame clones only, not all of them. The data contain 37,000 or so clones, almost 80% of them singletons. Samples were taken at baseline and on day 1 of cycles 4 and 7. V was trimmed by 5 bases and J by 2 bases, leaving 10 bases between them. CDR3 length: 13 amino acids. Germline V gene lookup returns CDR1 SEHNR and CDR2 FQNEAQ (reference sequence). The receptor was derived from an adult with an advanced solid tumor such as melanoma, head and neck, liver or kidney cancer. V gene TRBV7-9 combines with J gene TRBJ2-7; D gene ambiguous. The sample consisted of CD4+ or CD8+ T cells sorted from blood, taken in a trial of the OX40 agonist ivuxolimab. For the CDR3, the DNA is TGTGCCAGCAGCCAGGACGGAGCCTACGAGCAGTACTTC. Translating gives CASSQDGAYEQYF.